Listed here is a single TCR beta chain. CDR1 is SEHNR and CDR2 is FQNEAQ in the germline V gene (reference sequence). The CDR3 has 16 amino acids. The data belong to a study of shared clonotypes between healthy human individuals. The unsorted PBMC sample used ten immunoSEQ deep assay plates. Data came from immunoSEQ multiplex PCR; TCRdb stores just in-frame clones and leaves some out. The repertoire holds 450,000 to 500,000 clones, approximately 79% seen once, with about 12% in the top ten. Genomic DNA for unsorted samples was obtained from about 90 million PBMCs. The chain carries TRBV7-9 and TRBJ2-1, with 10 bases that match TRBD1. Sequenced: PBMCs. This TCR came from a woman aged 40 to 50 in good health. Some clones in this sample may be carry-over from other donors' samples. CDR3: CVLKITDRGAYNEQFF. The DNA of the CDR3 is TGTGTCCTTAAGATAACGGACAGGGGGGCCTACAATGAGCAGTTCTTC.